This TCR beta chain appears in the sequencing data of a study of blood T cell repertoires in COVID-19. The table came from immunoSEQ multiplex PCR; TCRdb's copy has only in-frame clones and leaves some out. The sample records 35,000 to 50,000 clones, around 88% being singletons. This CDR3 is 16 amino acids long. The V end lost 6 bases, the J end lost 0 bases, and 18 bases lay between the germline ends. Germline CDR1 is MNHEY and CDR2 is SMNVEV (reference sequence). V gene TRBV27 combines with J gene TRBJ2-7, with D possibly TRBD2 on 6 matching bases. Material: peripheral blood. The clonotype was recovered from a human donor in a cohort sampled during active COVID-19. The CDR3 sequence is CASRVGDFPSSYEQYF. The CDR3 bases are TGTGCCAGCAGGGTCGGGGACTTTCCTTCCTCCTACGAGCAGTACTTC.